This T cell receptor beta chain was obtained from a study of blood T cell repertoires in COVID-19. With 0 bases removed from V and 4 bases from J, the gap between germline ends came to 8 bases. Germline V lookup: CDR1 SGDLS, CDR2 YYNGEE. The CDR3 contains 15 residues. Original data processing: The authors estimated nucleated cell counts from reference gene primer amplification. Assay: immunoSEQ multiplex PCR; the TCRdb copy retains only in-frame clones and omits some. D and trimming come from the DNA, and the V and J calls and clone size come from that table. This table has roughly 150,000 clones, around four fifths appearing once.

This sequence was found in a woman of 80 years or more with acute or convalescent COVID-19. The sample taken for sequencing was peripheral blood. The V gene is TRBV9, the J gene TRBJ2-6; perhaps TRBD2 as D (5 bases). This chain's CDR3 is CASSVGGPGANVLTF. The DNA for the CDR3 is TGTGCCAGCAGCGTAGGAGGGCCCGGGGCCAACGTCCTGACTTTC. The whole variable domain, filled in from reference TRBV9 and TRBJ2-6, reads DSGVTQTPKHLITATGQRVTLRCSPRSGDLSVYWYQQSLDQGLQFLIQYYNGEERAKGNILERFSAQQFPDLHSELNLSSLELGDSALYFCASSVGGPGANVLTFGAGSRLTVL.